A selection of T cell receptor beta chains follows, all from one sample in a study of blood T cell repertoires in COVID-19. Generated by immunoSEQ multiplex PCR, the TCRdb table keeps only in-frame clones and is missing some. The data contain around 67,000 clones, more than 70% of them singletons. The specimen sequenced was peripheral blood. Receptors originate from a man in his fifties with active COVID-19. The CDR3 runs from the conserved cysteine through the conserved F or W.

V gene	J gene	CDR3 protein
TRBV6-1	TRBJ2-5	CASSEGGLVGETQYF
TRBV3-1/TRBV3-2	TRBJ2-2	CASSGLAGVLVNTGELFF
TRBV29-1	TRBJ1-4	CSASGGDREKLFF
TRBV5-5	TRBJ2-3	CASSSLSGGQGDTQYF
TRBV13	TRBJ1-2	CASSPRQGGYYGYTF
TRBV19	TRBJ2-7	CASSRLAGALYEQYF
TRBV10-2	TRBJ2-1	CASSERTSGHNEQFF
TRBV27	TRBJ1-5	CASSLWGRTNNQPQHF
TRBV7-2	TRBJ2-5	CASSSLQEGAGETQYF
TRBV6-5	TRBJ2-2	CASSGQGDTGELFF
TRBV7-3	TRBJ2-5	CASSPRTSGVETQYF
TRBV6-6	TRBJ2-1	CASSYEGQGSNEQFF
TRBV18	TRBJ2-2	CASSQDRTNTGELFF
TRBV29-1	TRBJ2-7	CSVEQAYEQYF
TRBV6-5	TRBJ2-3	CASSFQGRADTQYF
TRBV19	TRBJ2-5	CASSPQRARGETQYF
TRBV2	TRBJ1-2	CASSANGQGRNGYTF
TRBV6-2/TRBV6-3	TRBJ2-3	CASSLGRGADTQYF